The TCR beta chain under discussion was sequenced for a study of shared clonotypes between healthy human individuals. The ends were cut back, 1 base at V and 1 base at J, with 13 bases in the middle. The CDR3 length is 16 residues. The germline gives CDR1 SGHTA, CDR2 FQGNSA. The authors ran the assay at deep level. The protocol was immunoSEQ multiplex PCR, while the TCRdb copy is restricted to in-frame clones and leaves out a portion. Here the sample spans 550,000 to 700,000 clones, approximately 73% being singletons. Sample: memory CD4+ T cells sorted from blood. The subset: CD45RA-negative fraction. The chain links TRBV7-2 to TRBJ1-1; D is ambiguous. The sequence was collected from a woman younger than 45 in good health. The CDR3: CASSLGVLGGNTEAFF. The CDR3 bases are TGTGCCAGCAGCTTAGGAGTCCTGGGCGGGAACACTGAAGCTTTCTTT.